These 8 T cell receptor beta chains were sequenced from one sample in a study of read filtering for tumor transcriptome and immune sequencing. This library used approximately 370 ng RNA and molecular barcoded adaptors spanning alpha/delta and beta/gamma chains. TCRdb re-called the reads with MiXCR, one entry per CDR3 protein. The repertoire holds over 55,000 distinct CDR3 sequences, with more than 11% as singletons. Sequenced: a population of CD138-negative cells sorted from bone marrow. The receptor set was obtained from a donor at least 40 years old with multiple myeloma.

This clonotype was picked up a small number of times. This CDR3 is CSVGGLAGESGELFF. The CDR3, as DNA: TGCAGCGTTGGAGGACTAGCGGGTGAATCCGGGGAGCTGTTTTTT. The V gene is TRBV29-1, the J gene TRBJ2-2; 11 positions agree with TRBD2. Looked up from germline, CDR1 is SQVTM and CDR2 is ANQGSEA. The trim removed 4 bases at V and 6 bases at J, leaving 7 bases unmatched. The CDR3 is 15 amino acids.

In its sample, this clonotype was seen many times. The chain is built from TRBV29-1 and TRBJ2-2; D call uncertain. V lost 7 bases and J 1 base, leaving 13 bases between the germline ends. Germline V gene sequence: CDR1 SQVTM, CDR2 ANQGSEA. The CDR3 length is 14 residues. Here the CDR3 DNA reads TGCAGCGCTGCAACTGACTGGAACACCGGGGAGCTGTTTTTT. This codes for CSAATDWNTGELFF.

This clonotype was recorded many times. The chain combines TRBV20-1 with TRBJ2-3, with D possibly TRBD2 on 6 matching bases. Trimming took off 4 bases at V and 1 base at J, with 12 bases between the two ends. The CDR3 has 14 amino acids. Germline V gene lookup returns CDR1 DFQATT and CDR2 SNEGSKA (reference sequence). The CDR3 DNA follows: TGCAGTGCTATCGGCGGGACCGGCACAGATACGCAGTATTTT. This gives the protein CSAIGGTGTDTQYF.

Many counts were recorded for this clonotype. Here the CDR3 reads CASSFGQGNTEAFF. CDR3 coding DNA: TGTGCCAGCAGCTTCGGACAGGGGAACACTGAAGCTTTCTTT. The V call is TRBV13, the J call TRBJ1-1; 8 bases map to TRBD1. The CDR3 is 14 residues long. Germline V gene data show CDR1 as PRHDT and CDR2 as FYEKMQ (reference sequence). J was trimmed by 1 base and V by 3 bases; bases with no gene match: 1. Filled out from reference TRBV13 and TRBJ1-1, the complete variable domain reads AAGVIQSPRHLIKEKRETATLKCYPIPRHDTVYWYQQGPGQDPQFLISFYEKMQSDKGSIPDRFSAQQFSDYHSELNMSSLELGDSALYFCASSFGQGNTEAFFGQGTRLTVV.

This clonotype has ten or more counts. This chain links TRBV27 with TRBJ2-1, with 14 bases that match TRBD2. V shed 4 bases, J shed 10 bases, and the junction held 3 bases outside the gene matches. Per germline, CDR1 MNHEY and CDR2 SMNVEV (reference sequence). CDR3 length equals 14 residues. This chain's CDR3 is CASSWTSGRPEQFF. CDR3 nucleotides: TGTGCCAGCAGTTGGACTAGCGGGAGGCCAGAGCAGTTCTTC.

This clonotype came up a few times. The rearrangement uses TRBV11-3 and TRBJ2-7; 11 positions agree with TRBD2. The CDR3 is made up of 13 amino acids. V trimming: 4 bases; J trimming: 7 bases; junction bases outside the gene matches: 3. Germline V lookup: CDR1 SGHNT, CDR2 YENEEA. The CDR3 DNA reads TGTGCCAGCAGCTACACTAGCGGGAGTGAGCAGTACTTC. Translation: CASSYTSGSEQYF. Full variable domain (missing parts from reference TRBV11-3 and TRBJ2-7): EAGVVQSPRYKIIEKKQPVAFWCNPISGHNTLYWYLQNLGQGPELLIRYENEEAVDDSQLPKDRFSAERLKGVDSTLKIQPAELGDSAVYLCASSYTSGSEQYFGPGTRLTVT.

As concerns this clonotype: A read error may be the cause here, since a much bigger clone is one base away. The chain recombines TRBV29-1 with TRBJ2-1; D is unclear. This CDR3 is 15 amino acids long. Germline loops: CDR1 SQVTM, CDR2 ANQGSEA. With 4 bases removed from V and 8 bases from J, the gap between germline ends came to 21 bases. CDR3 region: CSVAPPELLYDEQFF. The CDR3 DNA follows: TGCAGCGTTGCCCCACCCGAACTACTTTACGATGAGCAGTTCTTC.

This clonotype was recorded at least ten times. The rearrangement links TRBV20-1 to TRBJ1-5, with a tentative D call TRBD1 (5 bases). V was clipped by 2 bases and J by 7 bases, with 18 bases between them. There are 15 residues in the CDR3. Germline V lookup: CDR1 DFQATT, CDR2 SNEGSKA (reference sequence). CDR3 sequence: CSARNRLNRAQPQHF. DNA of the CDR3: TGCAGTGCTAGAAACAGGCTTAATAGGGCCCAGCCCCAGCATTTT.